These T cell receptor beta chains were read from a single sample in a study of cytomegalovirus exposure and HLA in healthy donors. Produced via immunoSEQ multiplex PCR; TCRdb's table is partial and in-frame only. The repertoire has 75,000 to 95,000 clones, approximately 80% of them found once; the top ten carry under 15%. Sequencing input: PBMCs. These receptors originate from a human donor in good health. Each CDR3 is given with its conserved first and last residue.

V: TRBV27; J: TRBJ1-2; CDR3: CASSFLGANYGYTF
V: TRBV4-1; J: TRBJ2-5; CDR3: CASSQGRTSGVETQYF
V: TRBV27; J: TRBJ2-1; CDR3: CASSFGWAGVGNEQFF
V: TRBV5-1; J: TRBJ1-5; CDR3: CASSVGQGGSNQPQHF
V: TRBV6-5; J: TRBJ1-2; CDR3: CASRQGAWGGYTF
V: TRBV4-1; J: TRBJ1-5; CDR3: CASSRQCHQPQHF
V: TRBV6-1; J: TRBJ2-3; CDR3: CASRLQGASDTQYF
V: TRBV2; J: TRBJ1-4; CDR3: CASSEKGGVIGKLFF
V: TRBV6-1; J: TRBJ2-7; CDR3: CASRLIAGGPYEQYF
V: TRBV2; J: TRBJ2-3; CDR3: CASSDETGGIIDTQYF
V: TRBV30; J: TRBJ2-5; CDR3: CAWSVQSTQYF
V: TRBV11-2; J: TRBJ1-6; CDR3: CASSSLGGAGSPLHF
V: TRBV5-1; J: TRBJ2-7; CDR3: CASSLVGQRGNYEQYF
V: TRBV6-5; J: TRBJ2-5; CDR3: CASSYRGTSGVKTQYF
V: TRBV5-1; J: TRBJ1-3; CDR3: CASSASGGNTIYF
V: TRBV7-2; J: TRBJ2-1; CDR3: CASSFQFGGAQKQFF
V: TRBV7-2; J: TRBJ1-5; CDR3: CASSLVWGGHQPQHF
V: TRBV9; J: TRBJ1-6; CDR3: CASSTTGNSPLHF
V: TRBV19; J: TRBJ1-1; CDR3: CASSREGQWRPEAFF
V: TRBV7-9; J: TRBJ2-7; CDR3: CASSPRSASYEQYF
V: TRBV7-6; J: TRBJ2-3; CDR3: CASTAAALMGVTDTQYF
V: TRBV5-6; J: TRBJ2-7; CDR3: CASSTGTGSYEQYF
V: TRBV6-1; J: TRBJ1-2; CDR3: CASSEAAPGYTF
V: TRBV27; J: TRBJ1-2; CDR3: CASRTLLRPSGGYTF
V: TRBV19; J: TRBJ2-1; CDR3: CASRPLAGGPNEQFF
V: TRBV7-9; J: TRBJ2-5; CDR3: CASSLDLAVQETQYF
V: TRBV2; J: TRBJ2-5; CDR3: CASVQRVRETQYF
V: TRBV11-2; J: TRBJ1-1; CDR3: CASSLTWDSRGSAFF
V: TRBV4-3; J: TRBJ1-5; CDR3: CASSQAFTFGNQPQHF
V: TRBV23-1; J: TRBJ1-1; CDR3: CASPQRPNTEAFF
V: TRBV11-3; J: TRBJ1-4; CDR3: CASSLEKEANEKLFF
V: TRBV6-6; J: TRBJ1-4; CDR3: CASSPQGEKLFF
V: TRBV2; J: TRBJ2-7; CDR3: CASRQAPSYEQYF
V: TRBV7-9; J: TRBJ2-5; CDR3: CASSLQGIAPSFGQYF
V: TRBV2; J: TRBJ2-1; CDR3: CASRGGGSFDNEQFF
V: TRBV7-8; J: TRBJ1-5; CDR3: CASSEVGASNQPQHF
V: TRBV2; J: TRBJ1-6; CDR3: CARRTGDSAPLHF
V: TRBV6-1; J: TRBJ1-1; CDR3: CASTSGGGTEAFF
V: TRBV6-5; J: TRBJ1-6; CDR3: CAGVRGQPF
V: TRBV5-1; J: TRBJ2-5; CDR3: CASSRGPSGNQETQYF
V: TRBV7-2; J: TRBJ2-3; CDR3: CASRKGEADTQYF
V: TRBV6-1; J: TRBJ1-1; CDR3: CASSEEVGRQTNTEAFF
V: TRBV6-5; J: TRBJ1-1; CDR3: CASSLGVWSTEAFF
V: TRBV13; J: TRBJ1-2; CDR3: CASSLFYRGNYGYTF
V: TRBV11-1; J: TRBJ2-2; CDR3: CASSDRERTGELFF
V: TRBV9; J: TRBJ1-4; CDR3: CASSVGGRGSEKLFF
V: TRBV10-1; J: TRBJ2-5; CDR3: CASSDGAGETQYF
V: TRBV5-4; J: TRBJ1-1; CDR3: CASSLGRDTEAFF
V: TRBV7-2; J: TRBJ2-7; CDR3: CASRHGTGSSYEQYF
V: TRBV4-3; J: TRBJ1-2; CDR3: CASSQDGGANYGYTF
V: TRBV6-1; J: TRBJ1-1; CDR3: CASSFSENTEAFF